Below, 12 T cell receptor beta chains from the same sample are listed, as sequenced in a study of blood T cell repertoires in COVID-19. Repertoires were generated with immunoSEQ multiplex PCR, while TCRdb's copy carries only in-frame clones and drops some. The sample records around 250,000 clones, around 86% being singletons. Sequencing used peripheral blood. These receptors all come from a man in his forties or fifties with active or convalescent COVID-19.

The J gene is TRBJ1-2, the V gene TRBV30, with D possibly TRBD1 on 6 matching bases. Trimming pared 3 bases from V and 4 bases from J, leaving 9 bases between. The CDR3 loop spans 12 amino acids. Germline V gene lookup returns CDR1 GTSNPN and CDR2 SVGIG (reference sequence). The CDR3: CAWSPGAYGYTF. The CDR3 DNA reads TGTGCCTGGAGCCCAGGGGCCTATGGCTACACCTTC.

This chain connects TRBV25-1 to TRBJ1-2; TRBD1 matches 9 bases. The CDR3 sequence is 15 residues long. The V segment lost 7 bases and the J segment 5 bases; nucleotides outside the gene matches: 11. Germline V gives CDR1 MGHDK, CDR2 SYGVNS. The CDR3 protein is CASTPNQQGAYGYTF. The CDR3 DNA is TGTGCCAGCACCCCGAACCAACAGGGGGCATATGGCTACACCTTC.

This chain connects TRBV5-1 to TRBJ1-1, with D possibly being TRBD1 (5 bases). From germline, CDR1 is SGHRS and CDR2 YFSETQ. The V and J ends lost 0 bases and 4 bases respectively, with 10 bases between them. The CDR3 is 14 amino acids. The CDR3 coding sequence is TGCGCCAGCAGCTTGGATTGGGGGGGCACTGAAGCTTTCTTT. It codes for CASSLDWGGTEAFF.

The rearrangement links TRBV6-6 to TRBJ2-3, with 7 positions matching TRBD2. Trimming cost V 8 bases and J 2 bases; bases outside gene matches: 7. CDR1 and CDR2 (germline): MNHNY, SVGAGI (reference sequence). The CDR3 is made up of 14 amino acids. The CDR3 DNA reads as TGTGCCAGCTCACTAGCGTCGTTCACAGATACGCAGTATTTT. As protein: CASSLASFTDTQYF.

This sequence joins TRBV24-1 and TRBJ2-5, with 11 bases aligning to TRBD1. This CDR3 comprises 12 residues. The germline V gene encodes CDR1 KGHDR and CDR2 SFDVKD. The V and J ends lost 10 bases and 5 bases, in that order; junction bases with no gene match: 2. CDR3 loop: CATGTGGETQYF. In nucleotides, the CDR3 is TGTGCCACGGGGACAGGGGGTGAGACCCAGTACTTC.

J is TRBJ1-4 and V is TRBV9; no clear D gene. The length of the CDR3 is 13 residues. Looked up from germline, CDR1 is SGDLS and CDR2 is YYNGEE. V was trimmed by 4 bases and J by 8 bases, leaving 12 bases between them. CDR3 sequence reads: CASSPGVGEKLFF. DNA for the CDR3: TGTGCCAGCAGCCCCGGAGTAGGCGAAAAACTGTTTTTT. The variable domain in full, completed from reference TRBV9 and TRBJ1-4, reads DSGVTQTPKHLITATGQRVTLRCSPRSGDLSVYWYQQSLDQGLQFLIQYYNGEERAKGNILERFSAQQFPDLHSELNLSSLELGDSALYFCASSPGVGEKLFFGSGTQLSVL.

CDR3 region: CASSPAGETKYF. CDR3 DNA sequence: TGTGCCAGCAGTCCCGCGGGGGAGACGAAGTATTTT. This chain joins TRBV12-3 or TRBV12-4 and TRBJ2-3; TRBD2 matches at 7 bases. The CDR3 totals 12 residues. The ends lost 5 bases at V and 13 bases at J; junction bases unmatched: 9.

Only one count was recorded for this clone. The chain has TRBV3-1 (or the pseudogene TRBV3-2) and TRBJ1-2; the match to TRBD1 covers 7 bases. Germline V CDR1 and CDR2: LGHDT, YNNKEL (reference sequence). The CDR3 contains 14 residues. The J segment lost 3 bases and the V segment lost 5 bases, leaving 6 bases of the junction unmatched. The CDR3 spells CASSRTGTDYGYTF. The DNA for the CDR3 is TGTGCCAGCAGCAGGACAGGCACGGACTATGGCTACACCTTC.

This chain uses TRBV6-5 with TRBJ2-1, with 8 bases identical to TRBD2. The CDR3 loop spans 14 amino acids. CDR1 is MNHEY, CDR2 SVGAGI, per germline. Trimming removed 5 bases from V and 6 bases from J; junction bases left unmatched: 6. The CDR3 region has the DNA TGTGCCAGCAGTCCCCGGGAGGGTGGCAATGAGCAGTTCTTC. Protein product: CASSPREGGNEQFF.

The CDR3 loop is CASSEGSSGLRNTIYF. The CDR3 DNA reads TGTGCCAGCAGTGAAGGCTCTTCAGGGTTACGAAACACCATATATTTT. This chain connects TRBV6-1 to TRBJ1-3, with a possible D match to TRBD1 (5 bases). The CDR3 has 16 amino acids. V lost 1 base, J lost 5 bases, and 15 bases lay in between. Germline CDR1 is MNHNS and CDR2 is SASEGT.

J is TRBJ2-3 and V is TRBV5-6; 7 bases are a match to TRBD1. Germline CDR1 is SGHDT and CDR2 is YYEEEE. CDR3 size: 16 residues. After removal of 3 bases from V and 1 base from J, the junction contained 8 bases not matched to a gene. CDR3 residues: CASSSMTGTGTDTQYF. CDR3 nucleotide sequence: TGTGCCAGCAGCTCAATGACAGGGACGGGCACAGATACGCAGTATTTT.

The sample holds one count of this clone. The CDR3 DNA reads TGTGCCAGCAGTTCCCCGGGGAAGACTGGAAACACCATATATTTT. Residues: CASSSPGKTGNTIYF. V and J are TRBV28 and TRBJ1-3, with D uncertain. Looked up from germline, CDR1 is MDHEN and CDR2 is SYDVKM. The CDR3 totals 15 residues. The V gene lost 4 bases and the J gene lost 2 bases, with 12 bases spanning the gap.